Listed below are T cell receptor beta chains from one sample, sequenced in a study of STAT5B mutations in CD4+ large granular lymphocyte leukemia. Assay: immunoSEQ multiplex PCR; the TCRdb copy retains only in-frame clones and omits some. The sample lists about 45,000 clones, around 86% occurring once. Source material: CD4+ T cells from blood buffy coats. The source of these receptors is a human donor in good health. Both conserved end residues are part of each CDR3. The D gene is left open where the match is weak. Some rows mark clone size as missing; the rest say once, few, many or name a class of expanded clone.

j_call,v_call,clone_size,d_call,cdr3_aa,cdr3_nt
TRBJ1-3,TRBV28,.,TRBD1,CASSTRPGQRPWEAGNTIYF,TGTGCCAGCAGCACCCGGCCGGGACAGCGACCTTGGGAGGCTGGAAACACCATATATTTT
TRBJ2-7,TRBV4-1,few,.,CASSRVADGTYEQYF,TGCGCCAGCAGCCGGGTGGCGGACGGGACCTACGAGCAGTACTTC
TRBJ1-1,TRBV6-6,.,.,CASSYRPGDKGAFF,TGTGCCAGCAGTTACAGGCCAGGGGATAAGGGAGCTTTCTTT
TRBJ1-2,TRBV7-2,.,TRBD1,CASSLTGGREPYGYTF,TGTGCCAGCAGCTTGACAGGGGGGCGGGAACCTTATGGCTACACCTTC
TRBJ2-3,TRBV9,.,.,CASSVGLGSLADTQYF,TGTGCCAGCAGCGTAGGCCTAGGGAGTCTCGCAGATACGCAGTATTTT
TRBJ2-5,TRBV27,.,TRBD2,CASSLRGLVEETQYF,TGTGCCAGCAGTTTACGGGGACTAGTTGAAGAGACCCAGTACTTC
TRBJ1-1,TRBV11-2,.,TRBD1,CASSAAGTGYTEAFF,TGTGCCAGCAGCGCAGCCGGGACAGGGTACACTGAAGCTTTCTTT
TRBJ2-7,TRBV7-2,.,.,CASSLEYSYEQYF,TGTGCCAGCAGCTTAGAGTATTCCTACGAGCAGTACTTC
TRBJ1-2,TRBV7-9,.,.,CASSLGTARDYGYTF,TGTGCCAGCAGCTTAGGGACCGCTAGGGACTATGGCTACACCTTC
TRBJ1-1,TRBV11-2,.,TRBD1,CASSQAGGTEAFF,TGTGCCAGCAGCCAAGCAGGGGGCACTGAAGCTTTCTTT
TRBJ1-5,TRBV7-8,.,.,CASTTYSNQPQHF,TGTGCCAGCACCACATATAGCAATCAGCCCCAGCATTTT
TRBJ1-3,TRBV28,once,.,CASVTGTPESGNTIYF,TGTGCCAGCGTAACCGGGACACCCGAGTCTGGAAACACCATATATTTT
TRBJ2-2,TRBV29-1,.,.,CSAGVNGRDSTGELFF,TGCAGCGCTGGGGTGAACGGGAGAGATTCCACCGGGGAGCTGTTTTTT
TRBJ2-7,TRBV27,once,TRBD2,CASSPRVAGGYEQYF,TGTGCCAGCAGTCCCCGGGTAGCGGGGGGCTACGAGCAGTACTTC
TRBJ1-2,TRBV2,.,TRBD1,CASSVVQGTYGYTF,TGTGCCAGCAGTGTTGTACAGGGGACCTATGGCTACACCTTC
TRBJ2-1,TRBV5-4,.,TRBD2,CASSPGTSGIRYNEQFF,TGTGCCAGCAGTCCCGGGACTAGCGGGATCCGTTACAATGAGCAGTTCTTC
TRBJ2-7,TRBV6-1,once,TRBD2,CASSEFRTSGSYEQYF,TGTGCCAGCAGCGAATTTCGGACTAGCGGTTCCTACGAGCAGTACTTC
TRBJ2-3,TRBV6-5,.,.,CASSLTSQGSSAQYF,TGTGCCAGCAGCTTGACTAGCCAGGGGAGTAGCGCGCAGTATTTT
TRBJ1-5,TRBV28,.,.,CASSLLQGLSNQPQHF,TGTGCCAGCAGTTTATTGCAGGGACTTAGCAATCAGCCCCAGCATTTT
TRBJ2-3,TRBV19,.,.,CASSPLWGSDTQYF,TGTGCCAGTAGTCCACTCTGGGGTTCAGATACGCAGTATTTT
TRBJ2-5,TRBV11-2,.,TRBD1,CASSSRQGPHF,TGTGCCAGCAGCTCGCGACAGGGGCCCCACTTC
TRBJ1-1,TRBV19,.,.,CASKTTGGEAFF,TGTGCCAGTAAAACGACAGGAGGAGAAGCTTTCTTT
TRBJ2-1,TRBV7-3,few,TRBD2,CASSLMSTPGLAGGPSSYNEQFF,TGTGCCAGCAGCCTAATGTCGACGCCCGGACTAGCGGGAGGCCCCAGCTCCTACAATGAGCAGTTCTTC
TRBJ2-2,TRBV7-8,.,TRBD1,CASSYGTANTGELFF,TGTGCCAGCAGCTATGGGACAGCGAACACCGGGGAGCTGTTTTTT
TRBJ2-1,TRBV2,few,TRBD1,CASSEARGSSYNEQFF,TGTGCCAGCAGTGAAGCCAGGGGGAGCTCCTACAATGAGCAGTTCTTC
TRBJ2-7,TRBV2,.,TRBD1,CASSPTGTGTYNEQYF,TGTGCCAGCAGCCCCACCGGGACAGGGACGTACAACGAGCAGTACTTC
TRBJ1-1,TRBV7-9,.,.,CASSLGGGSNTEAFF,TGTGCCAGCAGCTTAGGAGGGGGAAGCAACACTGAAGCTTTCTTT
TRBJ2-5,TRBV4-3,.,.,CASSQGRADRQETQYF,TGCGCCAGCAGCCAGGGGAGGGCGGACAGACAAGAGACCCAGTACTTC
TRBJ1-1,TRBV6-6,.,TRBD1,CASSTDRVGVTEAFF,TGTGCCAGCAGTACGGACAGGGTAGGGGTCACTGAAGCTTTCTTT
TRBJ1-3,TRBV9,.,TRBD1,CASSATGLSGNTIYF,TGTGCCAGCAGCGCGACAGGGCTCTCTGGAAACACCATATATTTT
TRBJ1-2,TRBV2,.,TRBD1,CASSTGGGYGYTF,TGTGCCAGCAGTACAGGGGGCGGCTATGGCTACACCTTC
TRBJ2-7,TRBV9,.,TRBD1,CASSAGQGPQDGEQYF,TGTGCCAGCAGCGCAGGACAGGGGCCCCAAGATGGGGAGCAGTACTTC
TRBJ2-3,TRBV7-3,.,TRBD2,CASSRTGLAATDTQYF,TGTGCCAGCAGCCGAACGGGACTAGCGGCCACAGATACGCAGTATTTT
TRBJ2-1,TRBV5-1,.,TRBD1,CASSTPTGVDEQFF,TGCGCCAGCAGCACCCCGACAGGGGTGGATGAGCAGTTCTTC
TRBJ2-7,TRBV7-2,few,.,CASSLMDRGFEQYF,TGTGCCAGCAGCTTAATGGACCGGGGGTTCGAGCAGTACTTC
TRBJ2-7,TRBV10-1,.,TRBD1,CASNRDRGKEQYF,TGCGCCAGCAACCGGGACAGGGGAAAGGAGCAGTACTTC
TRBJ2-7,TRBV19,.,.,CASRPTRDGAYEQYF,TGTGCCAGTAGGCCCACCCGGGACGGAGCCTACGAGCAGTACTTC
TRBJ1-4,TRBV2,.,.,CASSTGSGKLFF,TGTGCCAGCAGTACAGGGTCGGGAAAACTGTTTTTT
TRBJ1-2,TRBV5-8,few,TRBD1,CASSLDGQVYGYTF,TGTGCCAGCAGCTTGGACGGACAGGTCTATGGCTACACCTTC
TRBJ2-1,TRBV7-2,.,TRBD2,CASSPTSGYNEQFF,TGTGCCAGCAGCCCGACTAGCGGATACAATGAGCAGTTCTTC
TRBJ1-5,TRBV6-5,few,.,CASSPGAAQDQPQHF,TGTGCCAGCAGCCCGGGCGCAGCCCAAGATCAGCCCCAGCATTTT
TRBJ1-2,TRBV30,few,.,CAWNSRGYTF,TGTGCCTGGAACTCTCGGGGCTACACCTTC
TRBJ2-7,TRBV5-1,.,.,CASSLGSRSLFSYEQYF,TGCGCCAGCAGCTTAGGAAGCAGGTCACTTTTCTCCTACGAGCAGTACTTC
TRBJ2-3,TRBV28,once,.,CASSSRVPDTQYF,TGTGCCAGCAGTTCACGGGTCCCAGATACGCAGTATTTT
TRBJ2-1,TRBV5-1,.,TRBD1,CASSLRSPGQVSYNEQFF,TGCGCCAGCAGCTTGCGCTCACCGGGACAGGTCTCCTACAATGAGCAGTTCTTC
TRBJ2-7,TRBV27,.,TRBD1,CASSRLAGTGDTYEQYF,TGTGCCAGCAGTCGCCTAGCCGGGACAGGGGACACCTACGAGCAGTACTTC
TRBJ1-2,TRBV19,once,.,CASSIVGQGSGYTF,TGTGCCAGTAGTATAGTCGGGCAGGGCTCTGGCTACACCTTC
TRBJ2-6,TRBV5-1,.,TRBD1,CASSETGGLAGANVLTF,TGCGCCAGCAGCGAGACAGGGGGCTTAGCTGGGGCCAACGTCCTGACTTTC
TRBJ1-3,TRBV6-1,.,.,CASSERGGAFSGNTIYF,TGTGCCAGCAGTGAAAGGGGGGGGGCATTCTCTGGAAACACCATATATTTT
TRBJ2-6,TRBV7-6,few,.,CASSLFPGSSGANVLTF,TGTGCCAGCAGCTTATTCCCGGGGAGCTCTGGGGCCAACGTCCTGACTTTC
TRBJ2-1,TRBV6-5,.,.,CASSYSPRSSSNEQFF,TGTGCCAGCAGTTACTCTCCCCGCTCTAGCTCCAATGAGCAGTTCTTC
TRBJ2-3,TRBV9,.,TRBD2,CASSGGPGTSTQYF,TGTGCCAGCAGCGGAGGTCCCGGGACTAGCACGCAGTATTTT
TRBJ1-3,TRBV6-5,.,.,CASSYSSELFGNTIYF,TGTGCCAGCAGTTACTCGTCCGAACTGTTCGGAAACACCATATATTTT